Listed below are T cell receptor beta chains from one sample, sequenced in a study of control samples from healthy donors and cancer patients. Produced via immunoSEQ multiplex PCR; TCRdb's table is partial and in-frame only. The sample has 150,000 to 200,000 clones, around 93% seen once. What was sequenced was blood. The origin of the receptors is a woman in her fifties or sixties in good health. Both conserved end residues are part of each CDR3. The order of the fields is V gene, D gene, J gene, clone size, CDR3 DNA, CDR3 protein. A D gene is named only where the DNA matches it firmly. The size field is filled for only some rows; it gives once, few, many or a size class.

V: TRBV3-1/TRBV3-2; D: TRBD1; J: TRBJ2-1; size: once; DNA: TGTGCCAGCAGCCAATTAGGGGGGACAGGGGAACGGGAGTTCTTC; CDR3: CASSQLGGTGEREFF
V: TRBV5-3; D: .; J: TRBJ1-5; size: .; DNA: TGTGCCAGAAGCTATCAACCCGGGACACACAATCAGCCCCAGCATTTT; CDR3: CARSYQPGTHNQPQHF
V: TRBV7-2; D: .; J: TRBJ2-2; size: .; DNA: TGTGCCAGCAGCTTAAACAGCGCAGGGGAGCTGTTTTTT; CDR3: CASSLNSAGELFF
V: TRBV3-1/TRBV3-2; D: .; J: TRBJ1-2; size: .; DNA: TGTGCCAGCAGCCAAACGACAGCCCCCCAGCGGGGCTACACCTTC; CDR3: CASSQTTAPQRGYTF
V: TRBV5-8; D: TRBD2; J: TRBJ2-5; size: .; DNA: TGTGCCAGCAGCTTGGAGCGGGGGGGCCTTCGAGAGACCCAGTACTTC; CDR3: CASSLERGGLRETQYF
V: TRBV5-4; D: .; J: TRBJ2-2; size: .; DNA: TGTGCCAGCAGCTTGGTAGGGAGTTGGGAGCTGTTTTTT; CDR3: CASSLVGSWELFF
V: TRBV27; D: .; J: TRBJ1-2; size: many; DNA: TGTGCCAGCAGTTTAGAGGGGCGGGTGGGCTACACCTTC; CDR3: CASSLEGRVGYTF
V: TRBV11-3; D: .; J: TRBJ2-7; size: .; DNA: TGTGCCAGCAGCATAAACAGGGAATCCTACGAGCAGTACTTC; CDR3: CASSINRESYEQYF
V: TRBV11-2; D: TRBD1; J: TRBJ1-2; size: .; DNA: TGTGCCAGCAGCCAAAAACAGGGGAACTATGGCTACACCTTC; CDR3: CASSQKQGNYGYTF
V: TRBV11-3; D: TRBD1; J: TRBJ1-1; size: once; DNA: TGTGCCAGCAGCCTACAGGGGGAGAACACTGAAGCTTTCTTT; CDR3: CASSLQGENTEAFF
V: TRBV9; D: .; J: TRBJ2-2; size: .; DNA: TGTGCCAGCAGCAGACGGGGACCGGGGGCGACGAACACCGGGGAGCTGTTTTTT; CDR3: CASSRRGPGATNTGELFF
V: TRBV2; D: .; J: TRBJ2-7; size: .; DNA: TGTGCCAGCACTTATGTTCTGGGGCTGTACGAGCAGTACTTC; CDR3: CASTYVLGLYEQYF
V: TRBV7-6; D: TRBD1; J: TRBJ1-2; size: .; DNA: TGTGCCAGCAGCAGACTAACCGGACAGGTCGATGACTATGGCTACACCTTC; CDR3: CASSRLTGQVDDYGYTF
V: TRBV6-5; D: TRBD1; J: TRBJ2-7; size: once; DNA: TGTGCCAGCAGTTCCGGACAGGGCGGCCCCTACGAGCAGTACTTC; CDR3: CASSSGQGGPYEQYF
V: TRBV9; D: .; J: TRBJ2-2; size: .; DNA: TGTGCCAGCAGCGCGACCCCTGCGAACACCGGGGAGCTGTTTTTT; CDR3: CASSATPANTGELFF
V: TRBV1; D: .; J: TRBJ1-5; size: .; DNA: TGCACCAGCAGCCCACCGGGGAATCAGCCCCAGCATTTT; CDR3: CTSSPPGNQPQHF
V: TRBV7-2; D: .; J: TRBJ2-7; size: .; DNA: TGTGCCAGCAGCTTAGCCCGAGGGGGACGCGAGCAGTACTTC; CDR3: CASSLARGGREQYF
V: TRBV5-1; D: TRBD1; J: TRBJ1-5; size: few; DNA: TGCGCCAGCAGCTTGTCAGGGGGTAAGAGCAATCAGCCCCAGCATTTT; CDR3: CASSLSGGKSNQPQHF
V: TRBV7-6; D: .; J: TRBJ1-1; size: .; DNA: TGTGCCAGCAGCGTCCAAGGACGGGAGAACACTGAAGCTTTCTTT; CDR3: CASSVQGRENTEAFF
V: TRBV13; D: .; J: TRBJ2-3; size: .; DNA: TGTGCCAGCAGCTTAGGGGGGGGCCAGGGCCTTGTAGATACGCAGTATTTT; CDR3: CASSLGGGQGLVDTQYF
V: TRBV18; D: TRBD1; J: TRBJ1-2; size: .; DNA: TGTGCCAGCTCACCTGCGGACAGGGGGAGCGGCTACACCTTC; CDR3: CASSPADRGSGYTF
V: TRBV6-1; D: .; J: TRBJ1-6; size: .; DNA: TGTGCCAGCAGTGAAGGGATACTAACCGGGACACCAAATTCACCCCTCCACTTT; CDR3: CASSEGILTGTPNSPLHF